At least ten counts were recorded for the clone carrying this T cell receptor beta chain. The target antigen is unknown. The CDR3 loop spans 14 amino acids. Trimming cost V 1 base and J 2 bases, with 7 bases left between them. In germline, CDR1 is MNHEY, CDR2 SVGEGT. Every one of the donors was a healthy Caucasian. This sample stems from a study of identical twins. General study findings and limits: Memory repertoires lacked the insertion deficit that abundant cord blood beta clonotypes showed.

TCRdb itself ran the 5' RACE reads through MiXCR, one entry per CDR3 protein. The sample contains about 700,000 distinct CDR3 sequences, 5.5% to 7.5% of which appear only once. This TCR derives from a young man in good health. The sample comprised naive T cells sorted from blood. This rearrangement joins TRBV6-2 or TRBV6-3 to TRBJ2-3, with no clear D. The CDR3 sequence: CASSYFGYTDTQYF. As DNA, the CDR3 is TGTGCCAGCAGTTACTTCGGATACACAGATACGCAGTATTTT.